In its sample, the clone carrying this T cell receptor beta chain was seen many times. Its target is unknown. The CDR3 is 12 residues long. The V end lost 3 bases, the J end lost 8 bases, and 9 bases lay between the germline ends. The data were taken from a study of blood T cells in healthy people across ages. Primers used in a second PCR of about 6 to 12 cycles were a sample-barcoded 5' primer and a J-beta primer mix. TCRdb analysed the 5' RACE reads with MiXCR anew, one entry per CDR3 protein. This sample has some 1.7 million distinct CDR3 sequences, with 28% found just once. Study-wide results and caveats: Both naive CD4+ cell counts and diversity were greater in long-lived donors than in aged donors.

Healthy Caucasian individuals from Russia aged 6 to 90 served as donors. The TCR was taken from a woman aged 25 to 45 in good health. Sequenced: blood. The chain combines TRBV12-3 or TRBV12-4 with TRBJ2-3; no clear D gene. The DNA of the CDR3 is TGTGCCAGCAGTTTGGCAATTGGTACGCAGTATTTT. Encoded protein: CASSLAIGTQYF.